These 31 T cell receptor beta chains were all obtained from the same sample, sequenced in a study of OX40 agonist ivuxolimab in advanced cancers. Only in-frame clones appear in the TCRdb table, and some are missing; sequencing was by immunoSEQ multiplex PCR. The table shows about 49,000 clones, with approximately 79% occurring only once. Here the sequenced sample was CD4+ or CD8+ T cells sorted from blood, taken in a trial of the OX40 agonist ivuxolimab. These receptors came from an adult with an advanced solid tumor such as melanoma, head and neck, liver or kidney cancer.

This chain uses TRBV28 with TRBJ1-1, with 9 bases that match TRBD1. From germline, CDR1 is MDHEN and CDR2 SYDVKM. This CDR3 has 11 residues. In DNA form, the CDR3 reads TGTCGGACAGGGGTGGACACTGAAGCTTTCTTT. Translating it yields CRTGVDTEAFF.

The CDR3 reads CASSLSPYEQYF. CDR3 DNA: TGTGCCAGCAGCTTAAGCCCATACGAGCAGTACTTC. This chain links TRBV5-5 with TRBJ2-7; D gene unclear. CDR1 is SGHKS and CDR2 is YYEKEE in the germline V gene (reference sequence). The CDR3 runs to 12 residues. V gave up 2 bases and J gave up 4 bases, with 7 bases separating them. Variable domain in full (rest from reference TRBV5-5 and TRBJ2-7): DAGVTQSPTHLIKTRGQQVTLRCSPISGHKSVSWYQQVLGQGPQFIFQYYEKEERGRGNFPDRFSARQFPNYSSELNVNALLLGDSALYLCASSLSPYEQYFGPGTRLTVT.

The rearrangement uses TRBV7-3 and TRBJ2-7, with 8 nucleotides matching TRBD2. The J segment lost 1 base and the V segment lost 9 bases, leaving 20 bases of the junction unmatched. CDR1 and CDR2 from the germline V gene are SGHTA and FQGTGA. This CDR3 spans 18 amino acids. CDR3 in DNA: TGTGCCAGACACCCCGGACTAGCTGCTACAGGTAGGTCCTACGAGCAGTACTTC. Translation gives CARHPGLAATGRSYEQYF.

The chain recombines TRBV10-3 with TRBJ2-1; 9 bases fit TRBD2. The germline V gene encodes CDR1 ENHRY and CDR2 SYGVKD. The CDR3 is 16 amino acids. The ends lost 4 bases at V and 10 bases at J; junction bases unmatched: 14. The CDR3 protein is CAISGLAGEGAWEQFF. As DNA, the CDR3 is TGTGCCATCAGTGGGTTAGCGGGAGAAGGGGCGTGGGAGCAGTTCTTC.

V gene TRBV11-1 combines with J gene TRBJ2-7, with 9 bases lining up with TRBD1. The CDR3 spans 13 residues. Germline CDR1 is SGHAT and CDR2 is FQDESV (reference sequence). V shed 9 bases and J 5 bases; nucleotides not matched to a gene: 8. In DNA form, the CDR3 reads TGTGCCAGTCACTTGGGACAGGGAGACGAGCAGTACTTC. Amino acid sequence: CASHLGQGDEQYF.

The V gene is TRBV6-5, the J gene TRBJ1-2; D remains ambiguous. This CDR3 spans 14 amino acids. Germline V lookup: CDR1 MNHEY, CDR2 SVGAGI. The V end lost 10 bases, the J end lost 2 bases, and 17 bases lay between the germline ends. The CDR3 coding sequence is TGTGCCACCATGGGGAGGAGCGAGAACTATGGCTACACCTTC. As protein: CATMGRSENYGYTF.

A single count supports this clone. This chain uses TRBV6-5 with TRBJ1-3, with 7 bases lining up with TRBD1. Germline-derived CDR1 and CDR2 are MNHEY and SVGAGI. V lost 7 bases and J lost 0; bases outside the gene matches: 3. The CDR3 extends over 14 amino acids. The DNA for the CDR3 is TGTGCCAGCATGGACAGGAGCTCTGGAAACACCATATATTTT. Protein: CASMDRSSGNTIYF.

The chain joins TRBV7-2 to TRBJ2-1; D is undetermined. Germline CDR1 SGHTA, CDR2 FQGNSA. The CDR3 sequence is 12 residues long. The V end was cut by 1 base, the J end by 9 bases, with 7 bases between. CDR3 in amino acids: CASSLVSGEQFF. CDR3 nucleotide sequence: TGTGCCAGCAGCTTAGTGTCGGGTGAGCAGTTCTTC.

This chain links TRBV28 with TRBJ2-5; D is perhaps TRBD1 or TRBD2 (5 bases each). CDR1 and CDR2 from the germline V gene are MDHEN and SYDVKM. The CDR3 has 17 residues. Trimming shortened V by 10 bases and J by 4 bases, and 28 bases separated the two germline ends. CDR3 protein: CATASSVGGWFGETQYF. The CDR3 DNA reads as TGTGCCACCGCCTCATCTGTTGGGGGATGGTTTGGAGAGACCCAGTACTTC. The variable domain in full, completed from reference TRBV28 and TRBJ2-5, reads DVKVTQSSRYLVKRTGEKVFLECVQDMDHENMFWYRQDPGLGLRLIYFSYDVKMKEKGDIPEGYSVSREKKERFSLILESASTNQTSMYLCATASSVGGWFGETQYFGPGTRLLVL.

This chain links TRBV21-1 with TRBJ2-7; no check of the table's D call, TRBD2, against the DNA was made. TRBV21-1 is shown as a pseudogene. This CDR3 contains 14 residues. DNA of the CDR3: TGTGCCAGCGGCGCTAGCGCCAACTCCTACGAGCAGTACTTC. Its protein product is CASGASANSYEQYF.

The chain joins TRBV5-1 to TRBJ2-1, with 11 bases matching TRBD2. Unmatched junction bases numbered 3, after V lost 0 bases and J lost 4 bases. Per the germline V gene, CDR1 is SGHRS and CDR2 is YFSETQ. The CDR3 is made up of 16 amino acids. The CDR3 sequence: CASSLGGTSGYNEQFF. DNA of the CDR3: TGCGCCAGCAGCTTGGGGGGGACTAGCGGTTACAATGAGCAGTTCTTC.

The chain has TRBV10-3 and TRBJ2-2; weak D call: TRBD1 (5 bases). The germline V gene has CDR1 ENHRY and CDR2 SYGVKD. This CDR3 region has 15 residues. Trimming removed 5 bases at V and 3 bases at J, with 13 bases between. CDR3 sequence: CAISSQGGDTGELFF. As DNA, the CDR3 is TGTGCCATCAGTTCCCAGGGTGGGGACACCGGGGAGCTGTTTTTT.

The chain uses TRBV15 and TRBJ2-3, with D tentatively TRBD1 (6 bases). Trimming removed 0 bases from V and 0 bases from J, with 7 bases in between. The CDR3 is 15 amino acids. Germline values: CDR1 LNHNV, CDR2 YYDKDF (reference sequence). CDR3 sequence (DNA): TGTGCCACCAGCAGAGATGGGGGCAGCACAGATACGCAGTATTTT. It translates to CATSRDGGSTDTQYF.

The rearrangement uses TRBV14 and TRBJ2-2; TRBD1 might be the D (6 bases). This CDR3 is 16 amino acids long. The germline V gene encodes CDR1 SGHDN and CDR2 FVKESK. V was pared by 2 bases and J by 4 bases, with 14 bases between. The CDR3 coding sequence is TGTGCCAGCAGCCAATATCGGACAGCCGGCACCGGGGAGCTGTTTTTT. It yields the protein CASSQYRTAGTGELFF.

The chain carries TRBV7-7 and TRBJ2-3; 10 nucleotides line up with TRBD2. This CDR3 is 15 amino acids long. Germline V lookup: CDR1 SSHAT, CDR2 FNYEAQ (reference sequence). With V trimmed by 3 bases and J by 6 bases, 6 bases remained unmatched. CDR3 residues: CASSLGLATLDTQYF. DNA for the CDR3: TGTGCCAGCAGCTTGGGACTAGCGACTCTGGATACGCAGTATTTT.

This chain connects TRBV7-9 to TRBJ2-5; unclear D gene. The V end lost 1 base, the J end lost 9 bases, and 12 bases lay between the germline ends. CDR3 length equals 13 residues. Germline CDR1 and CDR2: SEHNR and FQNEAQ (reference sequence). CDR3 sequence: CASSLESGSAQYF. CDR3 bases: TGTGCCAGCAGCTTAGAATCCGGGTCGGCCCAGTACTTC.

V gene TRBV6-4 combines with J gene TRBJ2-6, with D maybe TRBD2 (7 bases). CDR1 and CDR2 (germline): MRHNA, SNTAGT. Trimming stripped 7 bases from V and 2 bases from J, with 18 bases between. The CDR3 loop spans 17 amino acids. CDR3 loop: CASIEAGARTGANVLTF. In DNA form, the CDR3 reads TGTGCCAGCATCGAGGCGGGGGCGAGGACTGGGGCCAACGTCCTGACTTTC.

The chain is built from TRBV21-1 and TRBJ2-5. TRBV21-1 is noted as a pseudogene. The CDR3 covers 19 residues. CDR3 sequence (DNA): TGTGCCAGCAGCAAGCTACAGGGGGTGGAGCGGGAGTCAGGAGAGACCCAGTACTTC. Encoded protein: CASSKLQGVERESGETQYF.

This clone was observed a few times. The gene calls are TRBV5-1 and TRBJ1-5, with D possibly TRBD1 on 5 matching bases. Germline V gene sequence: CDR1 SGHRS, CDR2 YFSETQ. The CDR3 spans 14 residues. Deletions cut 4 bases from V and 1 base from J, with 9 bases between. In DNA form, the CDR3 reads TGCGCCAGCAGCCTCGGACAAAGCAATCAGCCCCAGCATTTT. Protein product: CASSLGQSNQPQHF.

The chain employs TRBV23-1 and TRBJ2-1, with D perhaps being TRBD1 or TRBD2 (5 bases each). TRBV23-1 is an open reading frame whose function is uncertain. This CDR3 contains 18 residues. V was pared by 6 bases and J by 4 bases, with 25 bases between. The CDR3 sequence is CASSQGTHTLSCYNEQFF. The CDR3, as DNA: TGCGCCAGCAGCCAAGGGACGCACACTTTAAGCTGTTACAATGAGCAGTTCTTC.

The chain is built from TRBV19 and TRBJ2-2, with TRBD2 matching over 9 bases. The V and J ends lost 6 bases and 7 bases, in that order; junction bases with no gene match: 12. The CDR3 covers 16 residues. Per the germline V gene, CDR1 is LNHDA and CDR2 is SQIVND (reference sequence). CDR3 in amino acids: CASRSVSGSKNGELFF. In nucleotides, the CDR3 is TGTGCCAGTAGATCGGTTAGCGGGAGTAAGAACGGGGAGCTGTTTTTT.

The chain employs TRBV27 and TRBJ2-1; 9 nucleotides line up with TRBD1. CDR1 and CDR2 from the germline V gene are MNHEY and SMNVEV (reference sequence). The CDR3 consists of 15 residues. The V gene end was trimmed by 5 bases and the J gene end by 1 base; junction bases not matched to a gene: 3. The CDR3 bases are TGTGCCAGCAGTCCAGACAGGGGGTCCTACAATGAGCAGTTCTTC. Residues: CASSPDRGSYNEQFF.

The table lists this clone with a count of one. The V call is TRBV7-2, the J call TRBJ1-5; the match to TRBD1 covers 9 bases. The V gene's germline CDR1 is SGHTA and CDR2 FQGNSA. This CDR3 contains 14 residues. V dropped 3 bases and J dropped 8; count of bases not matched to a gene: 5. This CDR3 reads CASSLTGGREPQHF. The CDR3 DNA is TGTGCCAGCAGCTTGACAGGGGGGCGGGAGCCCCAGCATTTT.

The chain joins TRBV5-1 to TRBJ2-7, with D unresolved. Trimming removed 0 bases from V and 6 bases from J, with 7 bases in between. CDR1 and CDR2 (germline): SGHRS, YFSETQ. The CDR3 spans 12 residues. The chain's CDR3 is CASSLGFTEQYF. The CDR3 DNA sequence: TGCGCCAGCAGCTTGGGGTTTACCGAGCAGTACTTC.

V and J are TRBV5-6 and TRBJ2-3, with 12 bases that match TRBD2. Germline CDR1 and CDR2: SGHDT and YYEEEE. This CDR3 comprises 19 residues. Trimming cost V 2 bases and J 4 bases; bases outside gene matches: 14. The CDR3 DNA reads TGTGCCAGCAGCTTAACGGGACTAGCGGGCAGCTATGGGCCAGATACGCAGTATTTT. It is translated as CASSLTGLAGSYGPDTQYF.

The chain couples TRBV6-1 to TRBJ1-5; no clear D. The germline V gene encodes CDR1 MNHNS and CDR2 SASEGT. The V gene lost 0 bases and the J gene lost 2 bases, with 5 bases spanning the gap. The CDR3 totals 14 residues. CDR3 protein: CASSEAPGNQPQHF. CDR3 nucleotide sequence: TGTGCCAGCAGTGAAGCGCCGGGCAATCAGCCCCAGCATTTT.

J is TRBJ2-7 and V is TRBV4-3; D might be TRBD1 (6 bases). The CDR3 has 17 amino acids. Germline assignment: CDR1 LGHNA and CDR2 YSLEER. V lost 1 base and J lost 2, with 18 bases in between. Here the CDR3 reads CASSQAEGDRRPYEQYF. As DNA, the CDR3 is TGCGCCAGCAGCCAAGCTGAAGGCGACAGGAGGCCCTACGAGCAGTACTTC.

The chain has TRBV11-2 and TRBJ1-1; a possible D gene is TRBD1 (5 bases). Germline loops: CDR1 SGHAT, CDR2 FQNNGV. This CDR3 comprises 14 residues. Deletions cut 0 bases from V and 4 bases from J, with 9 bases between. CDR3 sequence: CASSLERGPTEAFF. The CDR3 bases are TGTGCCAGCAGCTTAGAAAGGGGCCCCACTGAAGCTTTCTTT.

This rearrangement joins TRBV7-2 to TRBJ2-7, with 7 bases aligning to TRBD2. V lost 3 bases and J lost 2; bases outside the gene matches: 10. This CDR3 spans 16 amino acids. Germline V gives CDR1 SGHTA, CDR2 FQGNSA. The CDR3 spells CASSFLPASGTYEQYF. The DNA of the CDR3 is TGTGCCAGCAGCTTTCTTCCGGCTAGCGGAACCTACGAGCAGTACTTC.

V and J are TRBV5-1 and TRBJ2-5; the D call may be TRBD1 or TRBD2 (5 bases each). The CDR3 has 17 residues. Looked up from germline, CDR1 is SGHRS and CDR2 is YFSETQ. The ends were cut back, 4 bases at V and 4 bases at J, with 23 bases in the middle. CDR3 bases: TGCGCCAGCAGCCTAGCAGTAGGTAGGGGCGCAGTAGAGACCCAGTACTTC. This encodes CASSLAVGRGAVETQYF.

The rearrangement uses TRBV12-5 and TRBJ2-7; D not resolved. Per the germline V gene, CDR1 is LGHNT and CDR2 is FRNRAP. V was pared by 7 bases and J by 5 bases, with 9 bases between. The CDR3 covers 11 residues. Here the CDR3 reads CASDKKNEQYF. DNA of the CDR3: TGTGCTAGTGATAAGAAGAACGAGCAGTACTTC.